The T cell receptor beta chain under discussion was sequenced for a study of T cells after yellow fever vaccination. This clonotype was detected many times. Trimming removed 2 bases from V and 2 bases from J, with 11 bases in between. Per germline, CDR1 SEHNR and CDR2 FQNEAQ (reference sequence). CDR3 length equals 15 residues. UMIs and a universal primer site were added when TCR cDNA was made by 5'RACE template switching. TCRdb passed the 5' RACE reads through MiXCR, listing each CDR3 protein once. The profile shows 250,000 or so distinct CDR3 sequences, roughly 4% of them singletons. The sample was PBMCs, taken 15 days after the yellow fever booster vaccination. The TCR originated in a man between 18 and 35 years old who received the YFV17D yellow fever vaccine. This chain links TRBV7-9 with TRBJ2-3, with D uncertain. This CDR3 is CASSLSDTNTDTQYF. In DNA, the CDR3 is TGTGCCAGCAGCTTATCAGACACAAACACAGATACGCAGTATTTT.